This T cell receptor (beta chain) is from a study of blood T cells in healthy people across ages. Findings and caveats of the study: Underestimates were what the diversity estimates from one million T cells were considered to be. Samples with more naive T cells showed higher observed beta diversity. Observed TCR beta diversity per million T cells went down as age went up. This fall followed a roughly linear course with age.

Comment on this clonotype: Its antigen is unknown.

In germline, CDR1 is SGHRS, CDR2 YFSETQ. This CDR3 is built from 14 residues. Trimming took 1 base from V and 3 from J, leaving 7 bases between them. A second 7 to 11 cycle PCR used barcoded and J-beta primers. The template-switch adaptor, which had 12 random nucleotides, put a tag on each cDNA molecule. TCRdb processed the 5' RACE reads anew with MiXCR; each CDR3 protein has one entry. The sample shows 450,000 to 700,000 distinct CDR3 sequences, 25% to 30% of them seen only once. The clonotype was recovered from a woman in her 70s in good health. The sequenced sample consisted of blood. J is TRBJ1-4 and V is TRBV5-1; possible D gene TRBD1, 6 bases. The CDR3 sequence: CASSLRGANEKLFF. The CDR3 DNA reads as TGCGCCAGCAGCTTGAGGGGGGCTAATGAAAAACTGTTTTTT. Filled out from reference TRBV5-1 and TRBJ1-4, the complete variable domain reads KAGVTQTPRYLIKTRGQQVTLSCSPISGHRSVSWYQQTPGQGLQFLFEYFSETQRNKGNFPGRFSGRQFSNSRSEMNVSTLELGDSALYLCASSLRGANEKLFFGSGTQLSVL.